This T cell receptor (beta chain) was captured in a study of T cell repertoires in cytomegalovirus infection. TCRdb passed the reads through MiXCR, listing each CDR3 protein once. The table lists just under 500,000 distinct CDR3 sequences, roughly a third of them singletons. V was cut by 5 bases and J by 7 bases, with 14 bases left in between. The CDR3 has 14 residues. The germline V gene has CDR1 SGHTA and CDR2 FQGNSA. Ten or more counts support this clonotype. Its antigen is unknown. Sample: cultured PBMCs, taken from culture after CMV antigen stimulation. The chain recombines TRBV7-2 with TRBJ1-4; the D gene is possibly TRBD1 (5 bases). The receptor comes from a human donor in good health (CMV status not recorded). Some clones in this sample may be carry-over from other donors' samples. CDR3 nucleotide sequence: TGTGCCAGCAGCGTCTCATTCAGGGTTGAAAAACTGTTTTTT. Its translation is CASSVSFRVEKLFF.